This TCR beta chain stems from a study of T cells in Graves' hyperthyroidism and ophthalmopathy. Study-wide results and limits: In the analysis, a 13 V-J model separated ophthalmopathy from stable hyperthyroidism.

Predating any ophthalmopathy symptoms, the blood sample was taken at first hyperthyroidism diagnosis. To note about this clonotype: What it binds is not known. One end of the junction is discordant with germline, which a read error may explain.

Amplified regions were TCR beta CDR3 sequences from RNA transcripts. When the TCR CDR3 underwent first-round RT-PCR, the HTBI primer set was used. One entry per CDR3 protein, called by TCRdb with MiXCR from the multiplex PCR reads. Of 350,000 to 450,000 distinct CDR3 sequences in the sample, approximately 17% were seen once. This CDR3 is built from 16 residues. Per germline, CDR1 SGHVS and CDR2 FNYEAQ. Sequencing input: blood. The receptor was derived from a woman aged 25-40 years with Graves' hyperthyroidism that later progressed to Graves' ophthalmopathy. J is TRBJ1-3 and V is TRBV7-6, with D hard to call. The CDR3 nucleotides read TGTGCCAGCAGCTTAGGCAGTCGGAGCTCTGGAAACACCACATATTTT. Its translation is CASSLGSRSSGNTTYF.